The 17 T cell receptor beta chains in this list originate from one sample, sequenced in a study of blood T cell repertoires in COVID-19. Profiling relied on immunoSEQ multiplex PCR, and the TCRdb table lists in-frame clones only, not all of them. The sample shows around 330,000 clones, 70% to 90% of them seen only once. The sequencing sample was made of peripheral blood. The receptors were gathered from a woman aged 45-59 years with active or convalescent COVID-19.

This clone was recorded once. The chain combines TRBV5-1 with TRBJ1-3; TRBD1 agrees at 10 bases. This CDR3 spans 16 amino acids. Germline trimming cut 0 bases from V and 2 bases from J; bases unmatched to any gene: 2. Germline CDR1 SGHRS, CDR2 YFSETQ. The CDR3 nucleotides are TGCGCCAGCAGCTTGGTGGGACAGGGGACTGGAAACACCATATATTTT. Residues: CASSLVGQGTGNTIYF.

The chain uses TRBV2 and TRBJ1-5, with D possibly matching TRBD1 (6 bases). Germline assignment: CDR1 SNHLY and CDR2 FYNNEI. Trimming removed 4 bases from V and 5 bases from J, with 15 bases in between. The length of the CDR3 is 15 residues. In DNA, the CDR3 is TGTGCCAGCAGTGCGGAAAGGACAGTTTATCAGCCCCAGCATTTT. This gives the protein CASSAERTVYQPQHF.

The CDR3 sequence is CASSQPGTSGSNEQFF. The DNA for the CDR3 is TGTGCCAGCAGCCAACCCGGGACTAGCGGGAGCAATGAGCAGTTCTTC. The gene calls are TRBV3-1 (or the pseudogene TRBV3-2) and TRBJ2-1; TRBD2 matches 14 bases. Germline assignment: CDR1 LGHDT and CDR2 YNNKEL (reference sequence). Trimming cost V 2 bases and J 6 bases; bases outside gene matches: 3. This CDR3 contains 16 residues.

V usage is TRBV29-1 and J usage is TRBJ2-7, with TRBD1 identical over 7 bases. Per germline, CDR1 SQVTM and CDR2 ANQGSEA. This CDR3 is built from 11 residues. The V segment lost 6 bases and the J segment 4 bases; nucleotides outside the gene matches: 3. The CDR3 DNA is TGCAGCGTCGCGACAGGGTACGAGCAGTACTTC. Translating it yields CSVATGYEQYF.

The chain joins TRBV21-1 to TRBJ2-7; TRBD2, the table's D call, was not compared with the DNA. TRBV21-1 is tagged as a pseudogene. This CDR3 is built from 15 residues. The CDR3 sequence is CASSNYGGRRHEQYF. For the CDR3, the DNA is TGTGCCAGCAGCAATTACGGGGGGAGACGCCACGAGCAGTACTTC.

The chain has TRBV7-9 and TRBJ2-1; tentatively, D is TRBD1 (5 bases). In germline, CDR1 is SEHNR, CDR2 FQNEAQ (reference sequence). The CDR3 runs to 16 residues. Trimming shortened V by 5 bases and J by 5 bases, and 19 bases separated the two germline ends. The CDR3 region is CASSRSSRQRDNEQFF. The DNA for the CDR3 is TGTGCCAGCAGCCGTAGCTCGAGACAGAGAGACAATGAGCAGTTCTTC.

The chain recombines TRBV3-1 (or the pseudogene TRBV3-2) with TRBJ2-4, with 9 nucleotides matching TRBD2. The V gene end was trimmed by 6 bases and the J gene end by 3 bases; junction bases not matched to a gene: 12. The length of the CDR3 is 17 residues. Germline-derived CDR1 and CDR2 are LGHDT and YNNKEL (reference sequence). CDR3 DNA: TGTGCCAGCAGTCTTAATAGCGGGAGTGTCTTCAAAAACATTCAGTACTTC. It is translated as CASSLNSGSVFKNIQYF.

The rearrangement links TRBV9 to TRBJ2-2, with a possible D match to TRBD1 (6 bases). The V end lost 1 base, the J end lost 3 bases, and 13 bases lay between the germline ends. CDR1 SGDLS and CDR2 YYNGEE come from the germline V gene. This CDR3 is 16 amino acids long. This CDR3 reads CASSVIGTWDTGELFF. The CDR3 nucleotides read TGTGCCAGCAGCGTAATAGGGACATGGGACACCGGGGAGCTGTTTTTT.

The V call is TRBV4-1, the J call TRBJ2-7; 7 bases are shared with TRBD2. CDR3 length: 15 amino acids. Germline trimming cut 0 bases from V and 3 bases from J; bases unmatched to any gene: 5. Germline CDR1 and CDR2: MGHRA and YSYEKL. The CDR3 loop reads CASSQEIAGYYEQYF. In nucleotides, the CDR3 is TGCGCCAGCAGCCAAGAGATAGCGGGCTACTACGAGCAGTACTTC.

The chain uses TRBV7-9 and TRBJ2-4; TRBD2 matches 11 bases. This CDR3 spans 17 amino acids. Germline CDR1 SEHNR, CDR2 FQNEAQ (reference sequence). Unmatched junction bases numbered 9, after V lost 8 bases and J lost 0 bases. CDR3 residues: CASGELAGEGAKNIQYF. CDR3 DNA sequence: TGTGCCAGCGGTGAACTAGCGGGAGAAGGAGCCAAAAACATTCAGTACTTC.

This chain uses TRBV7-9 with TRBJ1-1; a possible D gene is TRBD1 (6 bases). The CDR3 consists of 14 residues. CDR1 is SEHNR, CDR2 FQNEAQ, per germline (reference sequence). Trimming cost V 6 bases and J 1 base, with 12 bases left between them. The CDR3 region has the DNA TGTGCCAGCAGTTTCACACAGGGGAACACTGAAGCTTTCTTT. Protein sequence: CASSFTQGNTEAFF. Combining the CDR3 with reference TRBV7-9 and TRBJ1-1 gives the whole variable domain DTGVSQNPRHKITKRGQNVTFRCDPISEHNRLYWYRQTLGQGPEFLTYFQNEAQLEKSRLLSDRFSAERPKGSFSTLEIQRTEQGDSAMYLCASSFTQGNTEAFFGQGTRLTVV.

This clone was found once. The rearrangement joins TRBV5-8 to TRBJ2-2; 13 positions match TRBD2. The junction had 12 bases not matched to a gene; V was cut back by 4 bases and J by 0 bases. Germline CDR1 reads SGHTS; CDR2 reads YDEGEE. The length of the CDR3 is 20 residues. CDR3 DNA sequence: TGTGCCAGCAGCCCCCCGACTAGCGGGGGGATAAATACGAACACCGGGGAGCTGTTTTTT. Translating it yields CASSPPTSGGINTNTGELFF.

The chain combines TRBV28 with TRBJ2-7; the D gene is possibly TRBD1 (5 bases). Germline V gives CDR1 MDHEN, CDR2 SYDVKM. CDR3 length: 15 residues. V lost 2 bases and J lost 1, with 12 bases in between. CDR3 loop: CASSLRGGMSYEQYF. The CDR3 coding sequence is TGTGCCAGCAGTTTAAGGGGCGGAATGTCCTACGAGCAGTACTTC.

A single count supports this clone. CDR3 loop: CASSLRLDSSDEQYF. CDR3 coding DNA: TGTGCCAGCAGTTTACGTTTGGACTCTTCCGACGAGCAGTACTTC. The rearrangement links TRBV27 to TRBJ2-7; D possibly corresponds to TRBD2 (5 bases). Germline V CDR1 and CDR2: MNHEY, SMNVEV (reference sequence). Trimming shortened V by 2 bases and J by 5 bases, and 16 bases separated the two germline ends. This CDR3 is 15 amino acids long.

CDR3 DNA: TGTGCCAGCAGCTTAGTCAAGCGGGGGGAAACCGGGGAGCTGTTTTTT. Residues: CASSLVKRGETGELFF. The chain joins TRBV7-8 to TRBJ2-2; the match to TRBD2 covers 9 bases. J lost 5 bases, V lost 1 base, and 5 bases had no gene match. CDR1 and CDR2 (germline): SGHVS, FQNEAQ. The CDR3 totals 16 residues.

The rearrangement joins TRBV4-2 to TRBJ1-4, with 7 nucleotides matching TRBD1. Germline loops: CDR1 LGHNA, CDR2 YNFKEQ. V lost 1 base to trimming and J lost 7 bases; unmatched junction nucleotides: 3. The CDR3 runs to 14 residues. The CDR3 DNA sequence: TGTGCCAGCAGCCAAGGACAGGGAGGTGAAAAACTGTTTTTT. Translation gives CASSQGQGGEKLFF.

V and J are TRBV10-3 and TRBJ1-2, with D maybe TRBD1 (6 bases). Germline V gene lookup returns CDR1 ENHRY and CDR2 SYGVKD. This CDR3 has 16 residues. V lost 4 bases and J 4 bases, leaving 19 bases between the germline ends. CDR3 DNA sequence: TGTGCCATCAGTGGAGTACAGGGCCCACTCCTCTATGGCTACACCTTC. It codes for CAISGVQGPLLYGYTF.